This T cell receptor beta chain was retrieved from a study of neoadjuvant anti-PD-1 for oral cavity cancer. Here immunoSEQ multiplex PCR was the method, and the copy in TCRdb shows in-frame clones only, minus some. The sample contains 11,000 to 15,000 clones, 65% to 85% of which appear only once. The CDR3 totals 16 residues. Germline CDR1 reads LNHNV; CDR2 reads YYDKDF (reference sequence). Trimming left V 5 bases short and J 0 bases short, with 13 bases between. Time point meaning: after neoadjuvant nivolumab, at surgical resection. Sequenced here: PBMCs, sampled after nivolumab (anti-PD-1) treatment. The sequence was obtained from a person between 40 and 80 years old with oral cavity squamous cell carcinoma. The J gene is TRBJ1-4, the V gene TRBV15; a possible D gene is TRBD1 (5 bases). The CDR3 DNA sequence: TGTGCCACCAGCGCCCGACGCAGGGCAACTAATGAAAAACTGTTTTTT. It encodes CATSARRRATNEKLFF.